The source of this TCR beta chain is a study of T cell repertoires in cytomegalovirus infection. Study observations and caveats: Predominance within the ex vivo response was attributable to HLA-C-restricted CMV-specific TCR beta clonotypes.

TCRdb called the reads again in MiXCR, with one record for every CDR3 protein. This sample has hundreds of thousands of distinct CDR3 sequences, with roughly 33% found just once. The germline V gene has CDR1 MNHEY and CDR2 SVGAGI. Trimming shortened V by 8 bases and J by 0 bases, and 18 bases separated the two germline ends. CDR3 length: 16 residues. On this clonotype: The target antigen is unknown.

This receptor was taken from a human donor in good health (CMV status not recorded). Some clones in this sample may be carry-over from other donors' samples. The sample was cultured PBMCs, taken from culture after CMV antigen stimulation. J is TRBJ2-3 and V is TRBV6-5; tentative D call: TRBD1 (6 bases). In nucleotides, the CDR3 is TGTGCCAGCTCTAGGGGACACAGATTCAGCACAGATACGCAGTATTTT. It yields the protein CASSRGHRFSTDTQYF.